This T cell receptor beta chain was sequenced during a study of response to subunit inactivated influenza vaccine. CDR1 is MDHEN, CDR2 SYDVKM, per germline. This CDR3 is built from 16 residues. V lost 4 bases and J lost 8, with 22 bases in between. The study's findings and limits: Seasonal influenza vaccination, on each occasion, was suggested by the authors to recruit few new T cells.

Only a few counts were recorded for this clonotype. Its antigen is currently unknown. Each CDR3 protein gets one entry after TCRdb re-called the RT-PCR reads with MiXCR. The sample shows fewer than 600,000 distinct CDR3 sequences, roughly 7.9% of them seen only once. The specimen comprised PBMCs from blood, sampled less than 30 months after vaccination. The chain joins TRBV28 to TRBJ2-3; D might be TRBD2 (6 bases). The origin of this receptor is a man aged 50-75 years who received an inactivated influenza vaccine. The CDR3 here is CASSSDGDLSLGTQYF. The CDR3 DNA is TGTGCCAGCAGTTCCGATGGGGACTTGTCGCTAGGTACGCAGTATTTT. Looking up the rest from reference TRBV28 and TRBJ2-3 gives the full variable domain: DVKVTQSSRYLVKRTGEKVFLECVQDMDHENMFWYRQDPGLGLRLIYFSYDVKMKEKGDIPEGYSVSREKKERFSLILESASTNQTSMYLCASSSDGDLSLGTQYFGPGTRLTVL.